The clone carrying this T cell receptor (beta chain) rates as medium-sized. Its target is not known. Treatment specified: approximately nine-day PBMC culture with coronavirus spike peptide pools or control peptides (ViraFEST assay). ViraFEST used peptide pools to expand antigen-specific T cells, then sequenced TCRs. Negative-selection isolation of CD4+ T cells was performed after ten to eleven days of culture. The data are from a study of vaccination and CD4 T cells after COVID-19. The CDR3 has 12 residues. The germline gives CDR1 DFQATT, CDR2 SNEGSKA (reference sequence). V was cut by 0 bases and J by 5 bases, with 7 bases left in between. Scientists ran DNA taken from cultured CD4+ T cells through the Oncomine TCR Beta short-read assay for sequencing. From the PCR reads, TCRdb called clonotypes with MiXCR, one entry per CDR3 protein. The sample consists of 10,000 to 13,000 distinct CDR3 sequences, about a third of them appearing once.

Material: CD4+ T cells from blood, cultured in vitro. This receptor was taken from a human donor who had recovered from COVID-19. The chain uses TRBV20-1 and TRBJ1-2; D possibly corresponds to TRBD1 (5 bases). CDR3 in DNA: TGCAGTGCTAGAGAAGGGGTTTATGGCTACACCTTC. It encodes CSAREGVYGYTF.